The rows below give T cell receptor beta chains drawn from one sample of a study of cytomegalovirus exposure and HLA in healthy donors. TCRdb's table, derived via immunoSEQ multiplex PCR, lists solely in-frame clones and lacks some. This repertoire shows more than 110,000 clones, 70% found once; its top ten account for roughly 2%. What was sequenced was PBMCs. Every receptor here comes from a woman aged 55-70 years in good health and CMV-seropositive. Both conserved end residues are part of each CDR3. The order of the fields is J gene, V gene, CDR3 protein.

>TRBJ2-5|TRBV28
CASSFPTPQTQYF
>TRBJ2-7|TRBV4-1
CASSQDRDRFYEQYF
>TRBJ2-5|TRBV7-2
CASSSRPGTSYIETQYF
>TRBJ1-1|TRBV6-6
CASTVQGDTEAFF
>TRBJ1-3|TRBV6-6
CASGERGENTIYF
>TRBJ1-2|TRBV30
CAWSAPPPGYGYTF
>TRBJ2-5|TRBV28
CASSLWAPSGRGGETQYF
>TRBJ1-2|TRBV27
CASSLSRGSWRGGYTF
>TRBJ1-4|TRBV5-1
CASRGRGNEKLFF
>TRBJ2-2|TRBV5-4
CASSINRGADAGELFF
>TRBJ1-2|TRBV28
CASSLRGQGSRYGYTF
>TRBJ2-6|TRBV29-1
CSARGDGANVLTF
>TRBJ1-2|TRBV25-1
CASSGTGGTLNYGYTF
>TRBJ2-7|TRBV5-1
CASSLGVYEQYF
>TRBJ1-1|TRBV18
CASSQDRRLNTEAFF
>TRBJ1-1|TRBV29-1
CSVGQTEAFF
>TRBJ2-7|TRBV6-6
CASSSGQGGEQYF
>TRBJ1-2|TRBV28
CASSFQSYSYGYTF
>TRBJ2-7|TRBV5-4
CASSPGGGKDEQYF
>TRBJ2-3|TRBV6-1
CASTGGGLGDTQYF
>TRBJ2-1|TRBV4-2
CASSQNRAQGGLEQFF
>TRBJ2-6|TRBV15
CATSRDSGGQALDSGANVLTF
>TRBJ2-7|TRBV28
CASSPHPTSGSPHEQYF
>TRBJ1-1|TRBV7-9
CASSDSQGTEAFF
>TRBJ1-6|TRBV2
CASSGEGQASTLHF
>TRBJ2-5|TRBV20-1
CSARRVGTQYF
>TRBJ1-1|TRBV27
CASSPDRVGNTEAFF
>TRBJ1-1|TRBV7-9
CASSFGWGGNTEAFF
>TRBJ2-3|TRBV27
CASSLTAGTDTQYF
>TRBJ1-2|TRBV28
CASRLGDYGYTF
>TRBJ2-7|TRBV2
CASSEGYRAGLPRFEQYF
>TRBJ1-3|TRBV2
CASSIQATIYF
>TRBJ2-5|TRBV29-1
CSVEDLVAVQETQYF
>TRBJ2-1|TRBV5-4
CASSISGTGNREQFF
>TRBJ2-7|TRBV6-6
CASSRDNSYEQYF
>TRBJ1-3|TRBV10-3
CAITAGSGNTIYF
>TRBJ2-7|TRBV30
CAWSAGLAGVGEQYF
>TRBJ2-7|TRBV28
CASSLTPRQGTYEQYF
>TRBJ1-4|TRBV2
CASRAGVGGEKLFF
>TRBJ1-5|TRBV7-9
CASSVTGGDGNQPQHF
>TRBJ1-2|TRBV28
CASSLRRGQDGYTF
>TRBJ1-4|TRBV9
CASSATDATNEKLFF
>TRBJ2-7|TRBV27
CASRAGVTGAPYEQYF
>NA|TRBV4-1
CASSQDPGRAGEQYF
>TRBJ1-1|TRBV19
CASSIRDTEAFF
>TRBJ1-1|TRBV30
CAWGQGMNTEAFF
>TRBJ1-2|TRBV18
CASSPARGDGYTF
>TRBJ2-5|TRBV29-1
CSVDMSKETQYF
>TRBJ2-1|TRBV9
CASSVGASGYNEQFF
>TRBJ2-7|TRBV7-9
CASSSTSGSQGEQYF
>TRBJ2-7|TRBV15
CATSQPGQGAYEQYF
>TRBJ2-1|TRBV11-2
CASSLVAGGLWDEQFF
>TRBJ2-3|TRBV5-1
CASSLRGGSPDTQYF
>TRBJ1-2|TRBV9
CASSGGQGAGYTF
>TRBJ1-1|TRBV6-1
CASSVTGSITEAFF
>TRBJ2-3|TRBV2
CASSETSAIPRTQYF
>TRBJ1-5|TRBV6-1
CASREGANQPQHF
>TRBJ2-3|TRBV5-1
CASSLEEGTDTQYF
>TRBJ2-7|TRBV25-1
CASTAPGLAGSYEQYF
>TRBJ1-2|TRBV19
CASSIGEPYSYGYTF